Listed below are T cell receptor beta chains from one sample, sequenced in a study of T cells after yellow fever vaccination. Via MiXCR, TCRdb re-called the 5' RACE reads, giving one row per CDR3 protein. Here the sample spans 46,000 or so distinct CDR3 sequences, 5.5% to 8% being singletons. The specimen comprised PBMCs, either bulk or a sorted T-cell subset (CD4+, CD8+, memory, or dextramer-sorted; not recorded which), sampled 45 days after the yellow fever booster vaccination. The receptor source for this set is a young man who received the YFV17D yellow fever vaccine. The CDR3 runs from the conserved cysteine through the conserved F or W. A D gene is named only where the DNA matches it firmly. The listing skips clone size in some rows; elsewhere it reads once, few, many or a size class.

d_gene	j_gene	v_gene	abundance	CDR3nt	CDR3aa
.	TRBJ1-6	TRBV27	few	TGTGCCAGCAGTTCTCGGGGGGCCGATAATTCACCCCTCCACTTT	CASSSRGADNSPLHF
.	TRBJ1-1	TRBV12-3/TRBV12-4	.	TGTGCCAGCAGCCCCCGGGTGGGTGAAGCTTTCTTT	CASSPRVGEAFF
TRBD2	TRBJ2-2	TRBV12-3/TRBV12-4	many	TGTGCCAGCAGTTTAGGAACGGGAGGTGGAACCGGGGAGCTGTTTTTT	CASSLGTGGGTGELFF
.	TRBJ2-4	TRBV5-6	.	TGTGCCAGCAGCACCGGGGGCATTCAGTACTTC	CASSTGGIQYF
.	TRBJ2-3	TRBV7-6	medium-sized	TGTGCCAGCTCATCGGTGGAGGATACGCAGTATTTT	CASSSVEDTQYF
.	TRBJ2-3	TRBV5-6	many	TGTGCCAGCAGCTTGCTGCAGATCACAGATACGCAGTATTTT	CASSLLQITDTQYF
TRBD2	TRBJ2-5	TRBV20-1	many	TGCAGTGCTAGCCCCCCTCTAGCGGGGGGGGGGAAGACCCAGTACTTC	CSASPPLAGGGKTQYF
.	TRBJ2-3	TRBV5-1	many	TGCGCCAGCAGCACCTCCGGGACTCAATACACAGATACGCAGTATTTT	CASSTSGTQYTDTQYF
TRBD1	TRBJ2-1	TRBV24-1	many	TGTGCCACCAGTGATTTTTGGGGACAGGGAGACCACAATGAGCAGTTCTTC	CATSDFWGQGDHNEQFF
.	TRBJ2-3	TRBV7-2	many	TGTGCCAGCAGCCAGACCGATACGCAGTATTTT	CASSQTDTQYF
.	TRBJ2-2	TRBV5-1	.	TGCGCCAGCAGCTCCCGCTCGGGGAAGGAGCTGTTTTTT	CASSSRSGKELFF
TRBD2	TRBJ2-1	TRBV5-1	many	TGCGCCAGCAGCGAAGGAGGGTGGGCGGGAGTCGCCTACAATGAGCAGTTCTTC	CASSEGGWAGVAYNEQFF
.	TRBJ2-2	TRBV12-3/TRBV12-4	many	TGTGCCAGCAGCCGCGGGACCACCGGGGAGCTGTTTTTT	CASSRGTTGELFF
TRBD2	TRBJ2-2	TRBV6-5	few	TGTGCCAGCAGGGCTAGCGGGAGGGCGAACACCGGGGAGCTGTTTTTT	CASRASGRANTGELFF
TRBD1	TRBJ1-3	TRBV4-2	few	TGTGCCAGCAGCCATGTCCCAGGGGGCGTTGTGAATGCTGGAAACACCATATATTTT	CASSHVPGGVVNAGNTIYF
.	TRBJ1-4	TRBV7-2	many	TGTGCCAGCAGCATAACCGGGGGGTTCGGTGAAAAACTGTTTTTT	CASSITGGFGEKLFF
.	TRBJ2-3	TRBV6-1	many	TGTGCCAGCACCGACGGGGCGGACACAGATACGCAGTATTTT	CASTDGADTDTQYF
.	TRBJ2-2	TRBV6-1	.	TGTGCCAGCAGTGAAGCCCCCGGGGAGCTGTTTTTT	CASSEAPGELFF
.	TRBJ2-2	TRBV6-2/TRBV6-3	many	TGTGCCAGCAGTTCCCCCGGTGGCACCGGGGAGCTGTTTTTT	CASSSPGGTGELFF
.	TRBJ2-7	TRBV27	few	TGTGCCAGCAGCTCTTGGACAGTCTCCTACGAGCAGTACTTC	CASSSWTVSYEQYF
.	TRBJ1-2	TRBV5-7	.	TGTGCCAGCAGCTCCCGTCATGGCTACACCTTC	CASSSRHGYTF
TRBD2	TRBJ2-7	TRBV20-1	many	TGCAGTGCTGAAAATAGCGGGAGCAGCCCCTACGAGCAGTACTTC	CSAENSGSSPYEQYF
.	TRBJ2-7	TRBV20-1	many	TGCAGTGCTAGAGATCGAGAGAGCCCTCTCACGACCTACGAGCAGTACTTC	CSARDRESPLTTYEQYF
.	TRBJ1-5	TRBV20-1	few	TGCAGTGCTAGAGGACCAGTGCCTTCCAATCAGCCCCAGCATTTT	CSARGPVPSNQPQHF
TRBD1	TRBJ1-4	TRBV20-1	many	TGCAGTGCTGGACAGGGTATCGGTGAAAAACTGTTTTTT	CSAGQGIGEKLFF
.	TRBJ2-7	TRBV20-1	.	TGCAGTGCAAGGGACTTTCTAGGGTACGAGCAGTACTTC	CSARDFLGYEQYF
TRBD1	TRBJ2-5	TRBV5-1	.	TGCGGCAGCAGCTTGCGACAGGGCGGAGGAGAGACCCAGTACTTC	CGSSLRQGGGETQYF
.	TRBJ2-2	TRBV6-1	.	TGTGCCAGCACCAGCCCACAGAACACCGGGGAGCTGTTTTTT	CASTSPQNTGELFF
.	TRBJ1-2	TRBV19	.	TGTGCCAGTAGTAAGGACAGAACGTATGGCTACACCTTC	CASSKDRTYGYTF
TRBD1	TRBJ2-7	TRBV19	many	TGTGCCAGTAGTACCGACAGGGGACGCGAGCAGTACTTC	CASSTDRGREQYF
.	TRBJ1-4	TRBV20-1	few	TGCAGTGCTAGACTGGGTAATGAAAAACTGTTTTTT	CSARLGNEKLFF
.	TRBJ2-7	TRBV11-2	.	TGTGCCAGCAGAGGGGCGGGGATTGGGTACGAGCAGTACTTC	CASRGAGIGYEQYF
.	TRBJ1-2	TRBV7-8	many	TGTGCCAGCAGCTTAGGGCCTTGGGGTGCCGACGGCTACACCTTC	CASSLGPWGADGYTF
TRBD1	TRBJ1-6	TRBV11-3	few	TGTGCCAGCACCAAGGACAGGGCGAGTTCCTATAATTCACCCCTCCACTTT	CASTKDRASSYNSPLHF
TRBD2	TRBJ2-1	TRBV28	many	TGTGCCAGCACCAGGACTAGCGCCGGGGAGCAGTTCTTC	CASTRTSAGEQFF
TRBD1	TRBJ2-6	TRBV7-8	.	TGTGCCAGCAGCTCTGACAGGGGTGGGGCCGGGGCCAACGTCCTGACTTTC	CASSSDRGGAGANVLTF
.	TRBJ2-1	TRBV19	.	TGTGCCAGTAGGGAAAGCGGGCCCTACAATGAGCAGTTCTTC	CASRESGPYNEQFF
.	TRBJ2-1	TRBV19	few	TGTGCCAGTAGGAACAGCGGAGGGGGTCCCGATGAGCAGTTCTTC	CASRNSGGGPDEQFF
TRBD2	TRBJ2-1	TRBV20-1	many	TGCAGTGCTATAGGACTAGCGGGAGTGCCTGAGCAGTTCTTC	CSAIGLAGVPEQFF
TRBD1	TRBJ1-5	TRBV19	few	TGTGCCAGTACCGACGACAGGGGGCCGAGCAATCAGCCCCAGCATTTT	CASTDDRGPSNQPQHF
.	TRBJ1-4	TRBV4-2	few	TGTGCCAGCAGCCAACCCGGGACTGTTGAAAAACTGTTTTTT	CASSQPGTVEKLFF
.	TRBJ2-5	TRBV20-1	many	TGCAGTGCGGAACCGGGGGTCCCTGACCAAGAGACCCAGTACTTC	CSAEPGVPDQETQYF
.	TRBJ2-5	TRBV5-6	many	TGTGCCAGCAGCTCCTTAACTAGGACCCAAGAGACCCAGTACTTC	CASSSLTRTQETQYF
.	TRBJ2-3	TRBV20-1	few	TGCAGTGCATTAGCGGATACGCAGTATTTT	CSALADTQYF
TRBD1	TRBJ2-5	TRBV5-1	many	TGCGCCAGCAGTTTTGGGACAGAGAGGGAGACCCAGTACTTC	CASSFGTERETQYF
.	TRBJ1-1	TRBV5-6	.	TGTGCCAGCTGGTTTGGAGGGAACACTGAAGCTTTCTTT	CASWFGGNTEAFF
TRBD2	TRBJ2-7	TRBV20-1	many	TGCAGTGCTAGGGGGACTAGCGACCCCTACGAGCAGTACTTC	CSARGTSDPYEQYF
.	TRBJ2-5	TRBV7-2	few	TGTGCCAGCACCCTTGGAGCGACAGAGACCCAGTACTTC	CASTLGATETQYF
TRBD1	TRBJ1-4	TRBV12-3/TRBV12-4	many	TGTGCCAGCAGTTTCATACCAGGACAGGGAAATAATGAAAAACTGTTTTTT	CASSFIPGQGNNEKLFF
.	TRBJ2-3	TRBV24-1	many	TGTGCCACCAGGGAGGGGGACGCGGGAGCGATAGATACGCAGTATTTT	CATREGDAGAIDTQYF
.	TRBJ1-4	TRBV6-5	few	TGTGCCAGCAGTTACAGGCTACAGGGCGGTGAAAAACTGTTTTTT	CASSYRLQGGEKLFF
.	TRBJ2-5	TRBV7-2	few	TGTGCCAGCAGCCCACGGGGCCGGCAAGAGACCCAGTACTTC	CASSPRGRQETQYF
.	TRBJ2-1	TRBV10-2	.	TGCGCCAGCAAGTCCGGGACGCTAACCTACAATGAGCAGTTCTTC	CASKSGTLTYNEQFF
.	TRBJ1-3	TRBV19	few	TGTGCCAGTAGTATCCGGACCCTTAACTCTGGAAACACCATATATTTT	CASSIRTLNSGNTIYF
.	TRBJ1-4	TRBV7-9	few	TGTGCCAGCAGCTTGGCAGGGATAGGAAAACTGTTTTTT	CASSLAGIGKLFF
.	TRBJ1-3	TRBV7-2	few	TGTGCCAGCAGCTTAGTCCCCGGGGCTGGAAACACCATATATTTT	CASSLVPGAGNTIYF